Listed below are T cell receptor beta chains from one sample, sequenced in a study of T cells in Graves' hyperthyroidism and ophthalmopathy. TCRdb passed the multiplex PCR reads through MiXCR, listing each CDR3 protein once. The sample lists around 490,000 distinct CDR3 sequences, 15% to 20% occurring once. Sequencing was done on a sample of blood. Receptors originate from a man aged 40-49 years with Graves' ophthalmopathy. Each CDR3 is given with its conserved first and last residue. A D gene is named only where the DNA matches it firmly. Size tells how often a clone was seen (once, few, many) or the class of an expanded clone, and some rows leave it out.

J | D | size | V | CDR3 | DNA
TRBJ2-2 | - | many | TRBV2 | CASQAGLNTGELFF | TGTGCCAGCCAAGCAGGGTTGAACACCGGGGAGCTGTTTTTT
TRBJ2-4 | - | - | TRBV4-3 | CASSQDAVAKNIQYF | TGCGCCAGCAGCCAAGACGCCGTAGCCAAAAACATTCAGTACTTC
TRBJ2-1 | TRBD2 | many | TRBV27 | CASSGTSGGYEQFF | TGTGCCAGCAGTGGGACTAGCGGGGGCTATGAGCAGTTCTTC
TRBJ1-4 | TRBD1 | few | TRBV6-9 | CASSYLSRGIRYGEKLFF | TGTGCCAGCAGTTATTTATCCAGGGGGATTAGATACGGAGAAAAACTGTTTTTT
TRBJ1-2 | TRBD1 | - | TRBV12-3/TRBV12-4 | CASSGTGLNYGYTF | TGTGCCAGCAGTGGGACAGGGCTTAACTATGGCTACACCTTC
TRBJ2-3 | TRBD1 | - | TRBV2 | CASNTGGPSTDTQYF | TGTGCCAGCAACACAGGGGGACCCTCCACAGATACGCAGTATTTT
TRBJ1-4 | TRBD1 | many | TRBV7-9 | CASSFETGNEKLFF | TGTGCCAGCAGCTTCGAGACAGGGAATGAAAAACTGTTTTTT
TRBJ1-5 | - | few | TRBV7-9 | CASSLGVGNQPQHF | TGTGCCAGTAGCCTAGGAGTTGGCAATCAGCCCCAGCATTTT
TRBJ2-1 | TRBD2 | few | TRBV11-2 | CASSLQGTSGRGHEQFF | TGTGCCAGCAGCTTACAAGGGACTAGCGGGAGAGGGCATGAGCAGTTCTTC
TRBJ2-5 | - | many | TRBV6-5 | CASSYGGREETQYF | TGTGCCAGCAGTTACGGAGGGCGGGAAGAGACCCAGTACTTC
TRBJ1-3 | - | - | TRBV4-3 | CASSQFTGDSGNTIYF | TGCGCCAGCAGCCAATTTACAGGTGACTCTGGAAACACCATATATTTT
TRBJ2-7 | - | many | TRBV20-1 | CSARRRGGPYEQYF | TGCAGTGCTAGAAGGAGGGGGGGGCCCTACGAGCAGTACTTC
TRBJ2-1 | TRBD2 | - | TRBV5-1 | CASSLSPSGGSKEQFF | TGCGCCAGCAGCCTGTCGCCTAGCGGGGGTTCAAAAGAGCAGTTCTTC
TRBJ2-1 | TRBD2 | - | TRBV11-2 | CASGYPPTGTSGSIDEQFF | TGTGCCAGCGGATACCCCCCTACCGGGACTAGCGGGAGTATTGATGAGCAGTTCTTC
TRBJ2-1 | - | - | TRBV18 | CASSPTAGLLNEQFF | TGTGCCAGCTCACCAACGGCAGGGCTGTTGAATGAGCAGTTCTTC